This T cell receptor beta chain was recorded in a study of shared clonotypes between healthy human individuals. Germline assignment: CDR1 MNHNS and CDR2 SASEGT. The CDR3 extends over 15 amino acids. Naive CD8 cells comprised CD45RO-negative, CCR7-positively selected cells, excluding terminally differentiated effector memory CD45RA+ cells. Findings and limits, study-wide: Generation of non-shared clonotypes was less probable than generation of clonotypes shared by all four donors.

As handled by the study authors: ImmunoSEQ yielded junction-only sequences lacking quality scores, so filtering differed. The method was immunoSEQ multiplex PCR; TCRdb's version includes in-frame clones alone and lacks a portion of them. V, J and clone size are taken as reported in that table, and D and trimming were inferred from the DNA itself. The sample lists 1.5 million to 2.5 million clones, roughly 94% occurring once. In the case of this clone: What it binds is not known. A read error may account for a junction end that differs from germline.

This chain links TRBV6-1 with TRBJ1-3; possibly TRBD1 for D (6 bases). This receptor was obtained from a man between 18 and 35 years old in good health. The sequencing input was naive CD8+ T cells sorted from blood. The CDR3 loop reads CASSDRGASGNIIYF. The DNA for the CDR3 is TGTGCCAGCAGTGATCGGGGGGCGAGTGGAAACATCATATATTTT.